This T cell receptor (beta chain) is drawn from a study of shared clonotypes between healthy human individuals. CD4+ cells underwent separation, giving CD45RA+ naive and CD45RA-negative memory subsets. Study-level results: A reduction in generation probabilities was seen for non-shared clonotypes relative to those shared by all four donors.

Profiling relied on immunoSEQ multiplex PCR, and the TCRdb table lists in-frame clones only, not all of them. The data contain a few million clones, around 95% of them singletons. The CDR3 consists of 13 residues. The V end was cut by 7 bases, the J end by 3 bases, with 12 bases between. Germline V CDR1 and CDR2: GTSNPN, SVGIG (reference sequence). Of note for this clone: The antigen is not known.

The TCR was taken from a man between 18 and 35 years old in good health. The chain employs TRBV30 and TRBJ1-4; maybe TRBD1 (5 bases). The source material was naive CD4+ T cells sorted from blood. Subset noted: CD45RA+ positively selected. The CDR3 reads CASSGGANEKLFF. In DNA form, the CDR3 reads TGTGCCTCGTCGGGGGGGGCTAATGAAAAACTGTTTTTT.